This TCR beta chain stems from a study of blood T cell repertoires in COVID-19. Assay used: immunoSEQ multiplex PCR; TCRdb lists only in-frame clones, some missing. The data contain approximately 120,000 clones, roughly 72% of them singletons. V gave up 7 bases and J gave up 6 bases; unmatched junction bases: 8. The CDR3 is made up of 13 amino acids. The V gene's germline CDR1 is SQVTM and CDR2 ANQGSEA. This clone came up once. This chain links TRBV29-1 with TRBJ1-4; 7 bases are a match to TRBD1. This sequence originates from an older man with COVID-19, enrolled during active disease. The sequenced sample was peripheral blood. CDR3 nucleotide sequence: TGCAGCGGGATTACAGGGGAGGATGAAAAACTGTTTTTT. This translates into CSGITGEDEKLFF.